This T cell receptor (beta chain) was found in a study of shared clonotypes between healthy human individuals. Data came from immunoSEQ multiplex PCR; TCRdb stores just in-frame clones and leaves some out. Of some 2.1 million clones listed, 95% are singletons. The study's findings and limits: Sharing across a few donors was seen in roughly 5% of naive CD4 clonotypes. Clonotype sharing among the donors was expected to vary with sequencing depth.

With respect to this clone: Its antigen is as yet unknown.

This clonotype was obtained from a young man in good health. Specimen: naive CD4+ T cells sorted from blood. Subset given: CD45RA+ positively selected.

The CDR3 bases are TGCGCCAGCAGCCTCACAGGGTTATTAGAGACCCAGTACTTC. This translates into CASSLTGLLETQYF. The chain employs TRBV4-1 and TRBJ2-5, with TRBD1 as a possible D gene (6 bases). Trimming removed 4 bases at V and 4 bases at J, with 13 bases between. This CDR3 is built from 14 residues. Germline-derived CDR1 and CDR2 are MGHRA and YSYEKL.